This T cell receptor beta chain was profiled in a study of blood T cell repertoires in COVID-19 (dated by TCRdb to about 2020). With respect to the entire study: The collaborator samples originated in the United States, Italy and Spain and spanned the acute and convalescent phases of COVID-19. The material from the prospective study consisted of cDNA or gDNA derived from T cells, B-cell-depleted T cells, or PBMCs. Subjects who had been exposed to COVID-19, were actively infected with it, or had recovered from it provided the deeply sampled blood TCRbeta repertoires that made up the dataset. The repertoires were made available in a free public database intended to serve as a resource for research on the immune response to SARS-CoV-2. The samples were drawn from two sources: the first 160 participants of the ongoing ImmuneRACE study, and fewer than 1,500 subjects contributed by 6 global collaborators. The sample metadata nearly always contained a de-identified subject ID, COVID-19 status, age in years and sex. Where available, HLA class I and class II types were taken from metadata supplied by the sample provider and were not determined by assay-based typing.

Points on this clone: Which antigen it targets is not known. Per-base quality was not reported, and no clone a single base away is much larger than it.

Summary of the overall study and its limitations: How much clinical and demographic metadata was included differed by source and by participant, and the metadata was provided uncurated.

Each collaborating institution followed its own protocols to collect whole blood in K2EDTA tubes. Collaborator samples were shipped for TCRbeta analysis as frozen whole blood, isolated PBMCs, or DNA extracted from either sample type. TCRbeta CDR3 regions were amplified from genomic DNA by means of the immunoSEQ Assay, a bias-controlled multiplex PCR. Per the source publication's procedure: Nucleated cell counts per sample were estimated from amplification of reference gene primers within the assay. To quantify the absolute abundance of each unique TCRbeta CDR3 rearrangement, sequence reads were collapsed and filtered. For each sample, productive Simpson clonality was calculated by taking the square root of Simpson's diversity index across productive rearrangements. TCRdb holds this immuneACCESS table with in-frame rearrangements only. Some clones are missing; in checked studies, unresolved V genes explain under half, and the rest has no known cause. That table gives V, J and clone size, and the DNA gave D and trimming. A total of around 100,000 clones appear in this sample, approximately 90% of them only once. The ten largest make up about 1.9% of the sample.

Sequenced sample: peripheral blood. This TCR was sampled from a man aged 50-59 years with active COVID-19.

The bases read TGTGCCAGCAGGAAGACAGGGGCGAACACCGGGGAGCTGTTTTTT. Its translation reads: CASRKTGANTGELFF. This chain joins TRBV2 to TRBJ2-2; 8 nucleotides in the junction match TRBD1. After removal of 6 bases from V and 0 bases from J, the junction retains 3 bases not matched to a gene. CDR1 and CDR2 are read off the germline V gene as SNHLY and FYNNEI. The CDR3 numbers 15 residues from cysteine through phenylalanine. Only the CDR3 region is kept as DNA, spanning 45 bases read in frame from base 1.